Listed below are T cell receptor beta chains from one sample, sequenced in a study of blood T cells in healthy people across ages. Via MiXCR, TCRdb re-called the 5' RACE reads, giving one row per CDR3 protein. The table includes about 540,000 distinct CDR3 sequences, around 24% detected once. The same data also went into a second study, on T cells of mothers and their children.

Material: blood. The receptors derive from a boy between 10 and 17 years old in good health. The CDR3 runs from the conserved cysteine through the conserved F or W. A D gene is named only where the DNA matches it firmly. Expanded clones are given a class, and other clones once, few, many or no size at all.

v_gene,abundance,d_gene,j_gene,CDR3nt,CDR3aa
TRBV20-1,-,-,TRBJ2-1,TGCAGTGCCTCCACTAGCCCTGCTGTTGAGCAGTTCTTC,CSASTSPAVEQFF
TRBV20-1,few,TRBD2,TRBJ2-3,TGCAGTGCTAGAGATCGGGCTAGCGGGAGGGGAACGCAGTATTTT,CSARDRASGRGTQYF
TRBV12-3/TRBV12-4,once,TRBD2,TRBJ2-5,TGTGCCAGCAGTTCACCCCAACTCGGACTAGCGGGGGCTTGGGAGACCCAGTACTTC,CASSSPQLGLAGAWETQYF
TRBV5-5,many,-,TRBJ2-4,TGTGCCAGCAGCTTTCGCCCCGGGACCTCCGGCAAAAACATTCAGTACTTC,CASSFRPGTSGKNIQYF
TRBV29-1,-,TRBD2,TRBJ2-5,TGCAGCGTTGAGGGCGGGGGGGGAGAGGAGACCCAGTACTTC,CSVEGGGGEETQYF
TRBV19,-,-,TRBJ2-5,TGTGCCAGTAGTGGACGGAGAAGTGTCGGGACCCAGTACTTC,CASSGRRSVGTQYF
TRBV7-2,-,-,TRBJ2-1,TGTGCCAGCAGCCGGATCGGGCGTCCGACCTACAATGAGCAGTTCTTC,CASSRIGRPTYNEQFF
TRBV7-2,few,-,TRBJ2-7,TGTGCCAGCAGCTTAGTTGCGGGACACCAAACGAAGCAGTACTTC,CASSLVAGHQTKQYF
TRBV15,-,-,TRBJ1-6,TGTGCCACCAGCAGAGATCTTTGGCAAGCTAATTCACCCCTCCACTTT,CATSRDLWQANSPLHF
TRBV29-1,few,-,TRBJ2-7,TGCAGCGTCCAGACGAGGGAAACCTACGAGCAGTACTTC,CSVQTRETYEQYF
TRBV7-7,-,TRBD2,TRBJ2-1,TGTGCTAGCAGCTTACTAGCGGGAGGAGAAGGGCATGAGCAGTTCTTC,CASSLLAGGEGHEQFF
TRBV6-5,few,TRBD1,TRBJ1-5,TGTGCCAGCAGTTACTCGGCTTCGGGACAGACAAATCAGCCCCAGCATTTT,CASSYSASGQTNQPQHF
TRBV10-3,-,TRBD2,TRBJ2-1,TGTGCCATCAGTGAGTCAGCGGCTAGCGGACACAATGAGCAGTTCTTC,CAISESAASGHNEQFF
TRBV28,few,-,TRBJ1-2,TGTGCCAGCAGTTCGGGTTCCCACCGTGGCTACACCTTC,CASSSGSHRGYTF
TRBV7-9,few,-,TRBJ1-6,TGTGCCAGCAGCCCAGGTTTTTTGGATTCACCCCTCCACTTT,CASSPGFLDSPLHF
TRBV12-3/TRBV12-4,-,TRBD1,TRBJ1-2,TGTGCCAGCAGTCCAAACAGGGGAACCTATGGCTACACCTTC,CASSPNRGTYGYTF
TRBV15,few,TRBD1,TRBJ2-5,TGTGCCACCAGTCGCTGGACAGGGGAATCTGAGACCCAGTACTTC,CATSRWTGESETQYF
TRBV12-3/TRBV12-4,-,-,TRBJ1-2,TGTGCCAGCAGTTTAGCCGGGACCTCCTATGGCTACACCTTC,CASSLAGTSYGYTF
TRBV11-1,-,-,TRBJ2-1,TGTGCCAGCAGCTCCGGGGACCGCTCCTACAATGAGCAGTTCTTC,CASSSGDRSYNEQFF
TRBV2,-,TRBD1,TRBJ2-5,TGTGCCAGCAGTGTCCCGGGGACAGGGATCTTACAAGAGACCCAGTACTTC,CASSVPGTGILQETQYF
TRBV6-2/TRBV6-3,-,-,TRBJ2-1,TGTGCCAGCAGTATTAACCGGGACACAGTCGGCGATGAGCAGTTCTTC,CASSINRDTVGDEQFF
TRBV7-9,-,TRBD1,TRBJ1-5,TGTGCCAGCAGCACAACAGGGGACCGCAATCAGCCCCAGCATTTT,CASSTTGDRNQPQHF
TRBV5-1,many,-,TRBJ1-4,TGCGCCAGCAGCGTACGGGGATCGGGGGAAAAACTGTTTTTT,CASSVRGSGEKLFF
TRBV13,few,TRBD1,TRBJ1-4,TGTGCCAGCAGCTTTGAACGCATCGACAGGGCGAGAAGTGAAAAACTGTTTTTT,CASSFERIDRARSEKLFF
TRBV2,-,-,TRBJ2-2,TGTGCCAGCAGTGACCAGGGTATCGACACCGGGGAGCTGTTTTTT,CASSDQGIDTGELFF
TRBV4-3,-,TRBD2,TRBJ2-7,TGCGCCAGCAGCCAAGATTCGTTGCGGGGGGGCAGGTACGAGCAGTACTTC,CASSQDSLRGGRYEQYF
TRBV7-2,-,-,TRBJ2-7,TGTGCCAGCAGCTCCGAGCGGAGATACGAGCAGTACTTC,CASSSERRYEQYF
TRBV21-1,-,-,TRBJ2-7,TGTGCCCGAGGAGGGGGAAAGTACTTC,CARGGGKYF
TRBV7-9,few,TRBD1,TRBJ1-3,TGTGCCAGCAGCTTAGCGGCGGACAGGTTCCTCTCTGGAAACACCATATATTTT,CASSLAADRFLSGNTIYF
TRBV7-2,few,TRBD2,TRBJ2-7,TGTGCCAGCAGCTTAGGCGGGGGGGCCTTCTACGAGCAGTACTTC,CASSLGGGAFYEQYF
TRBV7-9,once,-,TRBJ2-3,TGTGCCAGCAGCCCCGCAGAGGTAATTCGAGATACGCAGTATTTT,CASSPAEVIRDTQYF
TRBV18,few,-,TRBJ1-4,TGTGCCAGCTCTGGCGGGGGCAATGAAAAACTGTTTTTT,CASSGGGNEKLFF
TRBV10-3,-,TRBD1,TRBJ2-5,TGTGCCATCGGGACAGCCCAAGAGACCCAGTACTTC,CAIGTAQETQYF
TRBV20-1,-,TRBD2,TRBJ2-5,TGCAGTGCTGCCGGGAGGGGCGGGACCCAGTACTTC,CSAAGRGGTQYF
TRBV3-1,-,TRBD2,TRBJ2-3,TGTGCCAGCAGCCAAGGGAGTCTAGCGGCAGATACGCAGTATTTT,CASSQGSLAADTQYF
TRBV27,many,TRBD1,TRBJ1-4,TGTGCCAGCAGTCTCACAGGGGGCGCAGATGAAAAACTGTTTTTT,CASSLTGGADEKLFF
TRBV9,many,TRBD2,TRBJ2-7,TGTGCCAGCAGCGCTACCGGGACTAGCGTCTACGAGCAGTACTTC,CASSATGTSVYEQYF
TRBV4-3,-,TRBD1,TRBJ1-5,TGCGCCAGCAGCCAAACGGCAGGGGGCGGCCAGCCCCAGCATTTT,CASSQTAGGGQPQHF
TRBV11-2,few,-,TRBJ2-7,TGTGCCAGCAGTCCCACGCAGGGCAAGGGCTACGAGCAGTACTTC,CASSPTQGKGYEQYF
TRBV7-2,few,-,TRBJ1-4,TGTGCCAGCAGCTTCAGGGGTCCGACTAATGAAAAACTGTTTTTT,CASSFRGPTNEKLFF
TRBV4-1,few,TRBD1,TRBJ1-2,TGCGCCAGCAGCCCCCCCGCCGGGGACAGGGTTACCTACACCTTC,CASSPPAGDRVTYTF
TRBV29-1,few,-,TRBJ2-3,TGCAGCGCGGAACGACAGCGAGGCACAGATACGCAGTATTTT,CSAERQRGTDTQYF
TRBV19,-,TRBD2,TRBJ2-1,TGTGCCAGTAGTATCCCGACTAGCGGGAGGCTCTCTGAGCAGTTCTTC,CASSIPTSGRLSEQFF
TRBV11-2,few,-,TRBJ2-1,TGTGCCAGCAGCCCAGGGGCCTCCTACAATGAGCAGTTCTTC,CASSPGASYNEQFF
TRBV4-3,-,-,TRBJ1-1,TGCGCCAGCAGCCAAGATAGGTCAGTTATGAACACTGAAGCTTTCTTT,CASSQDRSVMNTEAFF
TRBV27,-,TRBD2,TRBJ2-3,TGTGCCAGCAAAGATAGGGACTACTTTGGAGAACAGTATTTT,CASKDRDYFGEQYF
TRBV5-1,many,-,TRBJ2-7,TGCGCCAGCAGCTTGGCCAGATCCTACGAGCAGTACTTC,CASSLARSYEQYF
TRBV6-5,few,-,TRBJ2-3,TGTGCCAGCAGTTCCCCAAGAGACAGCACAGATACGCAGTATTTT,CASSSPRDSTDTQYF
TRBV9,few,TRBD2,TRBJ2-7,TGTGCCAGCAGCGTGTCTAGCGGGGGCTACGAGCAGTACTTC,CASSVSSGGYEQYF